This T cell receptor beta chain is from a study of untreated major depressive disorder. The germline CDR1 and CDR2 sequences are GTSNPN and SVGIG (reference sequence). The CDR3 has 13 amino acids. Trimming took 2 bases from V and 8 from J, leaving 12 bases between them. TCRdb's table, derived via immunoSEQ multiplex PCR, lists solely in-frame clones and lacks some. The sample comprises roughly 13,000 clones, approximately 91% of which are singletons, and approximately 0.8% rests with the top ten. Patients scored at least 18 on the Hamilton Depression Scale with DSM-IV major depression. No major medical conditions, Axis I/II comorbidities, regular medication, or illicit drugs. Thawed PBMCs underwent magnetic negative selection for CD4+ T cells. General study results and limits: TRBV05-01 (Vbeta 5.1) usage was higher in CD4+ T cells of depressed patients than controls.

This clone turned up a few times. Its target is not known. The rearrangement uses TRBV30 and TRBJ1-4, with D maybe TRBD1 (6 bases). The specimen sequenced was CD4+ T cells from PBMCs. The sequence derives from a young man with major depressive disorder. This chain's CDR3 is CAWSQPGVEKLFF. The CDR3 nucleotides read TGTGCCTGGAGTCAACCAGGGGTCGAAAAACTGTTTTTT.